This T cell receptor beta chain was recorded in a study of T cells in Graves' hyperthyroidism and ophthalmopathy. Using RNA transcripts as the source, TCR beta CDR3 regions were amplified. First-round RT-PCR of the TCR CDR3 relied on the HTBI primer set. Using its own MiXCR run on the multiplex PCR reads, TCRdb lists one record per CDR3 protein. The table has some 620,000 distinct CDR3 sequences, about 17% seen once. The ends lost 6 bases at V and 7 bases at J; junction bases unmatched: 9. The CDR3 contains 14 residues. CDR1 MNHEY and CDR2 SVGAGI come from the germline V gene. Stable hyperthyroidism: no ophthalmopathy progression over 18 months of follow-up.

The sequenced sample consisted of blood. The V and J genes are TRBV6-5 and TRBJ1-2, with 9 bases matching TRBD1. The TCR originated in a woman in her twenties or thirties with Graves' hyperthyroidism. The CDR3 region has the DNA TGTGCCAGCAGCTGGGCGACAGGGGGTGGTGGCTACACCTTC. Its protein is CASSWATGGGGYTF.